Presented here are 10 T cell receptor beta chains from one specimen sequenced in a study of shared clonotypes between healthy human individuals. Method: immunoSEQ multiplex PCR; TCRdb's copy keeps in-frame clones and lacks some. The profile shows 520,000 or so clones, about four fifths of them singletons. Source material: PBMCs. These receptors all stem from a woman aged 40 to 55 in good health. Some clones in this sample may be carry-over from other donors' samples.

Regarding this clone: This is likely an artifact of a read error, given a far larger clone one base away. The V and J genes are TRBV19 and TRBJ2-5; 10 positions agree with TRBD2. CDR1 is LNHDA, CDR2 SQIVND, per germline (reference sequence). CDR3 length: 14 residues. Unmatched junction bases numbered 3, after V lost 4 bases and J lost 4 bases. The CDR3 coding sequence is TGTGCCAGTAGTACACTAGCGGGAAGAGAGACCCAGTACTTC. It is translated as CASSTLAGRETQYF.

CDR3 nucleotide sequence: TGTGCCAGTACCGCACGTAGCGGGGTCACAGATACGCAGTATTTT. Amino acids: CASTARSGVTDTQYF. The chain is built from TRBV19 and TRBJ2-3; 8 bases align to TRBD2. The V and J ends lost 7 bases and 2 bases, in that order; junction bases with no gene match: 8. Germline V gives CDR1 LNHDA, CDR2 SQIVND (reference sequence). The CDR3 runs to 15 residues. The full variable domain, completed using reference TRBV19 and TRBJ2-3, is DGGITQSPKYLFRKEGQNVTLSCEQNLNHDAMYWYRQDPGQGLRLIYYSQIVNDFQKGDIAEGYSVSREKKESFPLTVTSAQKNPTAFYLCASTARSGVTDTQYFGPGTRLTVL.

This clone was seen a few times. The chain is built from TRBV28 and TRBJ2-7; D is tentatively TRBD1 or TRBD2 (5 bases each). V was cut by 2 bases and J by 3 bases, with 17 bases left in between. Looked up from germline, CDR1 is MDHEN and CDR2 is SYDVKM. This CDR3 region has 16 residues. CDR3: CASSLRRYRTGYEQYF. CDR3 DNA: TGTGCCAGCAGTTTAAGGAGGTACAGGACGGGCTACGAGCAGTACTTC.

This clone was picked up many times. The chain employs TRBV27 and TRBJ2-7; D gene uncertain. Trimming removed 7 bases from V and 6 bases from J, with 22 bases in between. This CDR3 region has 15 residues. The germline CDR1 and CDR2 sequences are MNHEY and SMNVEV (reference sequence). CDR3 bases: TGTGCCAGCATCCGATACCTTGGGTTCCACGGCGAGCAGTACTTC. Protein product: CASIRYLGFHGEQYF.

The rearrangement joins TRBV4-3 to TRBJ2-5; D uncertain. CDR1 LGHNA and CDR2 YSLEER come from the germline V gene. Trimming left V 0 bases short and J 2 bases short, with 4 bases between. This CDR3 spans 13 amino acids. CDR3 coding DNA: TGCGCCAGCAGCCAAGAAGGACAAGAGACCCAGTACTTC. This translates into CASSQEGQETQYF.

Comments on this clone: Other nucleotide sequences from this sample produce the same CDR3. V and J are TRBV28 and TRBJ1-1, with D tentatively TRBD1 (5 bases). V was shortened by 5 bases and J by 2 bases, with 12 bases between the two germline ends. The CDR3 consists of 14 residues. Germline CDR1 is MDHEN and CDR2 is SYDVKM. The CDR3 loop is CASSPGGGNTEAFF. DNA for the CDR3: TGTGCCAGCAGTCCCGGGGGAGGTAACACTGAAGCTTTCTTT.

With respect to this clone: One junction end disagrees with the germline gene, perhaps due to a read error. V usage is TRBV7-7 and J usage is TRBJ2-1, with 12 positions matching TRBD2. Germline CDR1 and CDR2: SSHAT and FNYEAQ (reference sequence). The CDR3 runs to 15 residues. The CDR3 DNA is TGTGCTAGCAGCCCGGGACTAGCGGGTTACAATGAGCAGTTCTTC. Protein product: CASSPGLAGYNEQFF.

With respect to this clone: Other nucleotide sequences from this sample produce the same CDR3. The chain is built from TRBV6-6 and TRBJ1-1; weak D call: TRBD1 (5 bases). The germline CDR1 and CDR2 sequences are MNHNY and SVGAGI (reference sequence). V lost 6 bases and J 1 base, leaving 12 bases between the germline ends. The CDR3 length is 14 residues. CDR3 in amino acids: CASRWTGGNTEAFF. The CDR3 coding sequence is TGTGCCAGCAGGTGGACTGGGGGGAACACTGAAGCTTTCTTT.

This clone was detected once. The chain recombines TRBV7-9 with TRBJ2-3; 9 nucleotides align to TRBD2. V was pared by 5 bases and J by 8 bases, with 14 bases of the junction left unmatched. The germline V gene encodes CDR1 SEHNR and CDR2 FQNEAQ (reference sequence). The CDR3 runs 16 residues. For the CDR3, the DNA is TGTGCCAGCAGCCTACCCGGGGCGGGAGGGCCTGGTACGCAGTATTTT. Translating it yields CASSLPGAGGPGTQYF. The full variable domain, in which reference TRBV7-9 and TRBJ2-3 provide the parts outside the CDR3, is DTGVSQNPRHKITKRGQNVTFRCDPISEHNRLYWYRQTLGQGPEFLTYFQNEAQLEKSRLLSDRFSAERPKGSFSTLEIQRTEQGDSAMYLCASSLPGAGGPGTQYFGPGTRLTVL.

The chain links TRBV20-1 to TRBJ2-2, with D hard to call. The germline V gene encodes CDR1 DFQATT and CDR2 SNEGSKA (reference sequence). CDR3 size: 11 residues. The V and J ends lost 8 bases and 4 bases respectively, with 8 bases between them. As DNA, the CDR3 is TGCAGTACACCGGGCACCGGGGAGCTGTTTTTT. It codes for CSTPGTGELFF.